The 14 T cell receptor beta chains in this list originate from one sample, sequenced in a study of blood T cell repertoires in COVID-19. The repertoire was sequenced with immunoSEQ multiplex PCR; TCRdb's copy has only in-frame clones and lacks some. This table holds hundreds of thousands of clones, approximately 86% found once. Sequencing was carried out using peripheral blood. These receptors were obtained from a woman aged 50 to 60 with active or convalescent COVID-19.

The V and J genes are TRBV4-1 and TRBJ2-7, with 7 nucleotides matching TRBD2. CDR3 size: 15 residues. V lost 1 base to trimming and J lost 2 bases; unmatched junction nucleotides: 5. Germline V lookup: CDR1 MGHRA, CDR2 YSYEKL. As DNA, the CDR3 is TGCGCCAGCAGCCAAGGACCTAGCGGTACCTACGAGCAGTACTTC. The encoded protein is CASSQGPSGTYEQYF.

V gene TRBV28 combines with J gene TRBJ1-2, with D tentatively TRBD1 (5 bases). This CDR3 has 13 amino acids. The V gene lost 8 bases and the J gene lost 2 bases, with 12 bases spanning the gap. Germline V gives CDR1 MDHEN, CDR2 SYDVKM. The CDR3 region has the DNA TGTGCCAGCCGAAGGGGCACCAACTATGGCTACACCTTC. As protein: CASRRGTNYGYTF.

Only one count was recorded for this clone. V gene TRBV2 combines with J gene TRBJ1-2, with 7 nucleotides matching TRBD1. The germline V gene encodes CDR1 SNHLY and CDR2 FYNNEI. CDR3 length: 14 residues. Germline trimming cut 7 bases from V and 4 bases from J; bases unmatched to any gene: 9. This CDR3 is CASKGGGAGYGYTF. CDR3 nucleotides: TGTGCCAGCAAAGGAGGGGGCGCGGGCTATGGCTACACCTTC.

The sample holds a few counts of this clone. The rearrangement uses TRBV6-1 and TRBJ2-1, with 8 nucleotides matching TRBD1. CDR1 and CDR2 from the germline V gene are MNHNS and SASEGT. The ends lost 3 bases at V and 4 bases at J; junction bases unmatched: 5. The CDR3 has 15 residues. The CDR3 bases are TGTGCCAGCAGTGAGAGGCAGGGGGCATACAATGAGCAGTTCTTC. Translating it yields CASSERQGAYNEQFF.

This clone was counted between two and nine times. This chain joins TRBV4-2 and TRBJ1-4; D ambiguous. Germline V gene lookup returns CDR1 LGHNA and CDR2 YNFKEQ. This CDR3 contains 14 residues. V was trimmed by 5 bases and J by 8 bases, leaving 15 bases between them. Here the CDR3 DNA reads TGTGCCAGCAGCAAGGGAGGGTTGGAGGAAAAACTGTTTTTT. This codes for CASSKGGLEEKLFF.

The chain recombines TRBV19 with TRBJ1-5; D possibly corresponds to TRBD1 (5 bases). Germline-derived CDR1 and CDR2 are LNHDA and SQIVND (reference sequence). Trimming took 1 base from V and 9 from J, leaving 16 bases between them. The CDR3 loop spans 15 amino acids. Here the CDR3 DNA reads TGTGCCAGTAGTATAGTCGGCCAGGGCCTCCGGCCCCAGCATTTT. This sequence encodes CASSIVGQGLRPQHF.

Here the CDR3 DNA reads TGTGCCAGCAGCTTATTGTGGGGGACGCCAGGGAGGGTAACAGATACGCAGTATTTT. It yields the protein CASSLLWGTPGRVTDTQYF. The chain joins TRBV7-8 to TRBJ2-3; 7 nucleotides agree with TRBD2. This CDR3 is built from 19 residues. The V gene's germline CDR1 is SGHVS and CDR2 FQNEAQ. With 2 bases clipped from V and 3 bases from J, the junction kept 17 bases outside the gene matches. Combining the CDR3 with reference TRBV7-8 and TRBJ2-3 gives the whole variable domain GAGVSQSPRYKVAKRGQDVALRCDPISGHVSLFWYQQALGQGPEFLTYFQNEAQLDKSGLPSDRFFAERPEGSVSTLKIQRTQQEDSAVYLCASSLLWGTPGRVTDTQYFGPGTRLTVL.

The chain combines TRBV7-3 with TRBJ1-1, with TRBD1 matching over 8 bases. V was clipped by 3 bases and J by 5 bases; unmatched bases: 5. The germline V gene has CDR1 SGHTA and CDR2 FQGTGA. The CDR3 covers 14 residues. The CDR3 is CASSFTGGSTEAFF. The DNA of the CDR3 is TGTGCCAGCAGCTTTACAGGGGGTTCGACTGAAGCTTTCTTT.

V is TRBV6-5 and J is TRBJ1-1; D gene unclear. The germline CDR1 and CDR2 sequences are MNHEY and SVGAGI. V lost 6 bases to trimming and J lost 11 bases, with 19 bases between them. The length of the CDR3 is 13 residues. CDR3 amino acids: CASSPTGNLLAFF. CDR3 in DNA: TGTGCCAGCAGCCCCACGGGGAACCTTCTCGCTTTCTTT.

The CDR3 DNA reads as TGCGCCAGCAGCGTGAGACAGGGGCATAAGGCGGAAGCTTTCTTT. This codes for CASSVRQGHKAEAFF. The chain carries TRBV5-1 and TRBJ1-1; the match to TRBD1 covers 8 bases. This CDR3 has 15 amino acids. The germline gives CDR1 SGHRS, CDR2 YFSETQ. Unmatched junction bases numbered 13, after V lost 4 bases and J lost 8 bases. Full variable domain (rest looked up from reference TRBV5-1 and TRBJ1-1): KAGVTQTPRYLIKTRGQQVTLSCSPISGHRSVSWYQQTPGQGLQFLFEYFSETQRNKGNFPGRFSGRQFSNSRSEMNVSTLELGDSALYLCASSVRQGHKAEAFFGQGTRLTVV.

DNA for the CDR3: TGTGCCAGTAGTTCGTTGGGGCAGGGGGCCTACGAGCAGTACTTC. Its protein is CASSSLGQGAYEQYF. The gene calls are TRBV19 and TRBJ2-7; 7 positions match TRBD1. The CDR3 runs to 15 residues. Per the germline V gene, CDR1 is LNHDA and CDR2 is SQIVND (reference sequence). Trimming at V came to 5 bases and at J to 2 bases, leaving 9 bases not matched to a gene.

The chain is built from TRBV2 and TRBJ2-1; TRBD2 agrees at 8 bases. The CDR3 consists of 16 residues. After removal of 4 bases from V and 5 bases from J, the junction contained 10 bases not matched to a gene. Germline V gives CDR1 SNHLY, CDR2 FYNNEI. The CDR3: CASSGPGTRVDNEQFF. The CDR3 bases are TGTGCCAGCAGTGGACCCGGGACTAGAGTGGACAATGAGCAGTTCTTC.

This chain links TRBV7-2 with TRBJ2-4; TRBD1 matches at 12 bases. V lost 5 bases to trimming and J lost 2 bases; unmatched junction nucleotides: 7. The CDR3 consists of 17 residues. Germline CDR1 is SGHTA and CDR2 is FQGNSA. The CDR3 here is CASSGGTGGAPKNIQYF. The CDR3 DNA reads as TGTGCCAGCAGCGGCGGGACAGGGGGCGCTCCCAAAAACATTCAGTACTTC.

This sequence joins TRBV28 and TRBJ1-2; perhaps TRBD1 as D (6 bases). There are 14 residues in the CDR3. Germline V gene lookup returns CDR1 MDHEN and CDR2 SYDVKM. V was trimmed by 5 bases and J by 6 bases, leaving 16 bases between them. CDR3 residues: CASSRDSGDDGYTF. DNA of the CDR3: TGTGCCAGCAGTCGGGATTCAGGGGACGATGGCTACACCTTC.